The T cell receptor beta chain under discussion was sequenced for a study of blood T cell repertoires in COVID-19. In the study overall: Sites in the United States, Italy and Spain provided acute and convalescent COVID-19 samples. Sources were T cells, B-cell-depleted T cells, or PBMCs; the material itself was cDNA or gDNA.

Per the study methods: Cell counts per sample came from amplifying reference gene primers. Only in-frame clones appear in the TCRdb table, and some are missing; sequencing was by immunoSEQ multiplex PCR. The V and J calls and clone size are taken from that table; D and trimming were inferred from the DNA. The table includes about 170,000 clones, about 83% detected once. The TCR comes from a woman of 80 years or more with acute or convalescent COVID-19. Input material: peripheral blood.

In DNA form, the CDR3 reads TGTGCCAGCAGTTACTCGAGGGCAGGAACAGATACGCAGTATTTT. As protein: CASSYSRAGTDTQYF. The chain uses TRBV6-5 and TRBJ2-3, with D possibly matching TRBD2 (5 bases). Trimming shortened V by 0 bases and J by 3 bases, and 10 bases separated the two germline ends. Looked up from germline, CDR1 is MNHEY and CDR2 is SVGAGI. This CDR3 contains 15 residues.